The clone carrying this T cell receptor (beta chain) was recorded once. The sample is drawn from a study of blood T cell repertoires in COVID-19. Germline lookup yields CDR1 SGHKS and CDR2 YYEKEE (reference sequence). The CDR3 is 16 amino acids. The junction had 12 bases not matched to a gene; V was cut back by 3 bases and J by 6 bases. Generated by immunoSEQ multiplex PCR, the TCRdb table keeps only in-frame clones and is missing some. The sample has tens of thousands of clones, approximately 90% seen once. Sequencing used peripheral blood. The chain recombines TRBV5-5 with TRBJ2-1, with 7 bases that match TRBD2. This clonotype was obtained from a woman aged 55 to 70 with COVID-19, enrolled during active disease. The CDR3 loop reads CASSWPSGTGGNEQFF. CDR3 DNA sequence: TGTGCCAGCAGCTGGCCCTCCGGGACGGGGGGCAATGAGCAGTTCTTC.